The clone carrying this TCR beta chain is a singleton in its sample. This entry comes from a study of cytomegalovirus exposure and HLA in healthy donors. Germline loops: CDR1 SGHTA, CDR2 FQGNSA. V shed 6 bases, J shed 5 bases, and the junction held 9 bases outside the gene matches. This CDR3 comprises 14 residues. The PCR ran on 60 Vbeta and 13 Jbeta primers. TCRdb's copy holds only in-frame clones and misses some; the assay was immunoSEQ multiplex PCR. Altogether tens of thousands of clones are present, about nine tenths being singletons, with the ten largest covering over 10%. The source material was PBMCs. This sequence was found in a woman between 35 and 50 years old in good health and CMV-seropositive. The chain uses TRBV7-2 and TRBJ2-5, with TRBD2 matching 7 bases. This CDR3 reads CASRNGLVRETQYF. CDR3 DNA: TGTGCCAGCAGAAACGGACTAGTGCGCGAGACCCAGTACTTC.